This TCR beta chain emerged from a study of cytomegalovirus exposure and HLA in healthy donors. On the study more broadly: Out of about 190 million T cells, an earlier analysis found around 110 million unique TCR beta sequences in total. Membership in the Caucasian-associated ancestry cluster was found for approximately 85% of about 430 genotyped donors.

Study-wide points: Accurate HLA-A and HLA-B prediction from TCR beta sequences was reported for most subjects. TCR beta sequences numbering about 17,000 were associated with HLA alleles at 0.05 false discovery rate in a later analysis.

To note about this clone: Its antigen is not known.

The trim removed 4 bases at V and 2 bases at J, leaving 5 bases unmatched. The CDR3 length is 14 residues. The germline V gene has CDR1 SGHNT and CDR2 YYREEE (reference sequence). PCR was performed using 60 Vbeta and 13 Jbeta primers. Measured with immunoSEQ multiplex PCR; TCRdb has only the in-frame clones, and not every one. The repertoire holds about 170,000 clones, with over 80% as singletons. Sample: PBMCs. This chain connects TRBV5-4 to TRBJ2-5, with TRBD1 matching 7 bases. This receptor was obtained from a male donor in good health and CMV-seronegative. CDR3 sequence: CASSPDRRQETQYF. The CDR3 DNA sequence: TGTGCCAGCAGCCCGGACAGGCGGCAAGAGACCCAGTACTTC. Together with reference TRBV5-4 and TRBJ2-5, the CDR3 gives the full variable domain: ETGVTQSPTHLIKTRGQQVTLRCSSQSGHNTVSWYQQALGQGPQFIFQYYREEENGRGNFPPRFSGLQFPNYSSELNVNALELDDSALYLCASSPDRRQETQYFGPGTRLLVL.